Listed here is a single T cell receptor (beta chain). No antigen is known for it. Researchers ran the PCR with 60 Vbeta and 13 Jbeta primers. TCRdb keeps only in-frame clones here, not all; method: immunoSEQ multiplex PCR. The data hold 200,000 to 250,000 clones, with around 81% observed a single time. CDR1 and CDR2 (germline): SGHRS, YFSETQ. Trimming removed 1 base from V and 3 bases from J, with 7 bases in between. CDR3 size: 13 residues. This sample stems from a study of cytomegalovirus exposure and HLA in healthy donors. General study results and limits: There were 150 to 200 TCR beta chains listed as cytomegalovirus-associated. Productive rates of about 87% or about 30% were seen for most TCR beta V segments in an earlier analysis. Analysis was performed later, and it showed HLA-associated TCR beta chains to be more clonally expanded than equally common others.

The chain recombines TRBV5-1 with TRBJ2-5; D is undetermined. The clonotype was recovered from a woman aged 55-69 years in good health and CMV-seropositive. Material for sequencing was PBMCs. The CDR3 DNA sequence: TGCGCCAGCAGCTTGTTAGAGAAAGAGACCCAGTACTTC. Translated, it gives CASSLLEKETQYF.